The 21 T cell receptor beta chains listed next were all sequenced from one sample in a study of cytomegalovirus exposure and HLA in healthy donors. This PCR relied on a set of 60 Vbeta primers and 13 Jbeta primers. The data were produced by immunoSEQ multiplex PCR, yet TCRdb's version contains in-frame clones alone and is incomplete. The table records 70,000 to 95,000 clones, 70% to 80% of them present only once. Sequenced sample: PBMCs. All receptors come from a man between 45 and 60 years old in good health and CMV-seronegative.

This clone was counted many times. V gene TRBV5-1 combines with J gene TRBJ1-3, with 7 bases identical to TRBD1. The CDR3 sequence is 15 residues long. The germline V gene has CDR1 SGHRS and CDR2 YFSETQ. The V segment lost 4 bases and the J segment 2 bases; nucleotides outside the gene matches: 6. The CDR3 sequence is CASSKGQPAGNTIYF. CDR3 nucleotides: TGCGCCAGCAGCAAGGGACAGCCGGCTGGAAACACCATATATTTT.

V is TRBV7-6 and J is TRBJ2-6; D is possibly TRBD1 (5 bases). Per the germline V gene, CDR1 is SGHVS and CDR2 is FNYEAQ. CDR3 length equals 16 residues. V was cut by 1 base and J by 0 bases, with 7 bases left in between. CDR3 residues: CASSLEGDSGANVLTF. The CDR3 DNA sequence: TGTGCCAGCAGCTTAGAAGGGGACTCTGGGGCCAACGTCCTGACTTTC.

The chain couples TRBV5-1 to TRBJ2-1; TRBD2 aligns across 8 bases. The CDR3 spans 15 residues. CDR1 SGHRS and CDR2 YFSETQ come from the germline V gene. The junction had 9 bases not matched to a gene; V was cut back by 6 bases and J by 4 bases. The chain's CDR3 is CASTLSGGGYNEQFF. The CDR3 region has the DNA TGCGCCAGCACCCTTTCGGGAGGGGGTTACAATGAGCAGTTCTTC.

As regards this clone: A read error may produce the germline difference seen at one junction end. The chain employs TRBV7-8 and TRBJ2-7; D is possibly TRBD2 (5 bases). CDR3 length: 14 amino acids. Germline-derived CDR1 and CDR2 are SGHVS and FQNEAQ. In DNA, the CDR3 is TGTGCCAGCAGCTTAACCTCGGCTAGCCGGGTATGGTTCTTC. Residues: CASSLTSASRVWFF. Full variable domain (missing parts from reference TRBV7-8 and TRBJ2-7): GAGVSQSPRYKVAKRGQDVALRCDPISGHVSLFWYQQALGQGPEFLTYFQNEAQLDKSGLPSDRFFAERPEGSVSTLKIQRTQQEDSAVYLCASSLTSASRVWFFGPGTRLTVT.

The chain recombines TRBV4-2 with TRBJ2-2, with a tentative D call TRBD2 (6 bases). Germline V gene lookup returns CDR1 LGHNA and CDR2 YNFKEQ. The CDR3 is 15 residues long. Deletions cut 3 bases from V and 2 bases from J, with 10 bases between. CDR3 DNA: TGTGCCAGCAGCCACCTTAGCGGAAACACCGGGGAGCTGTTTTTT. Protein sequence: CASSHLSGNTGELFF.

CDR3 protein: CASGWTGGEQYF. CDR3 DNA sequence: TGCGCCAGCGGATGGACAGGAGGTGAGCAGTACTTC. The chain joins TRBV10-2 to TRBJ2-7, with TRBD1 matching over 7 bases. The CDR3 totals 12 residues. Unmatched junction bases numbered 8, after V lost 8 bases and J lost 7 bases. From germline, CDR1 is WSHSY and CDR2 SAAADI.

For this clone: At one boundary the junction diverges from the germline segment, which might be a read error. The rearrangement links TRBV7-7 to TRBJ2-2; TRBD2 matches at 8 bases. The CDR3 runs to 14 residues. Germline-derived CDR1 and CDR2 are SSHAT and FNYEAQ (reference sequence). The CDR3 is CASRLAWNTGELFF. CDR3 bases: TGTGCTAGCAGACTAGCGTGGAACACCGGGGAGCTGTTTTTT.

V usage is TRBV9 and J usage is TRBJ2-6; D perhaps matches TRBD1 (5 bases). The CDR3 is 14 amino acids. CDR1 and CDR2 from the germline V gene are SGDLS and YYNGEE. The V gene lost 7 bases and the J gene lost 4 bases, with 12 bases spanning the gap. CDR3 sequence reads: CASDQGSGANVLTF. CDR3 sequence (DNA): TGTGCCAGCGACCAGGGATCCGGGGCCAACGTCCTGACTTTC.

The V and J genes are TRBV4-2 and TRBJ2-3; a possible D gene is TRBD2 (5 bases). The germline CDR1 and CDR2 sequences are LGHNA and YNFKEQ. There are 17 residues in the CDR3. Trimming shortened V by 1 base and J by 0 bases, and 14 bases separated the two germline ends. CDR3 loop: CASSQGRQRTSTDTQYF. The DNA for the CDR3 is TGTGCCAGCAGCCAAGGTAGGCAGCGGACTAGCACAGATACGCAGTATTTT.

J is TRBJ1-2 and V is TRBV4-2; 9 bases fit TRBD1. The V and J ends lost 1 base and 2 bases, in that order; junction bases with no gene match: 5. CDR3 size: 16 residues. The germline V gene has CDR1 LGHNA and CDR2 YNFKEQ. In DNA form, the CDR3 reads TGTGCCAGCAGCCAAGGCCTACAGGGGGCGAACTATGGCTACACCTTC. Protein: CASSQGLQGANYGYTF.

This chain joins TRBV5-1 and TRBJ1-2; D unclear. Trimming pared 0 bases from V and 2 bases from J, leaving 5 bases between. Germline CDR1 is SGHRS and CDR2 is YFSETQ. The CDR3 covers 13 residues. The CDR3 DNA reads TGCGCCAGCAGCTTGGGGCAGAACTATGGCTACACCTTC. Translation: CASSLGQNYGYTF.

This clone was recorded a few times. This CDR3 is CASSRDQGTGVMGYTF. DNA of the CDR3: TGCGCCAGCAGCCGAGACCAAGGGACAGGGGTGATGGGCTACACCTTC. This rearrangement joins TRBV4-1 to TRBJ1-2; 10 nucleotides align to TRBD1. CDR1 MGHRA and CDR2 YSYEKL come from the germline V gene. Germline trimming cut 4 bases from V and 8 bases from J; bases unmatched to any gene: 13. CDR3 length: 16 amino acids.

V usage is TRBV30 and J usage is TRBJ2-7, with 8 nucleotides matching TRBD1. Germline lookup yields CDR1 GTSNPN and CDR2 SVGIG (reference sequence). The CDR3 length is 15 residues. The ends lost 4 bases at V and 5 bases at J; junction bases unmatched: 13. CDR3 region: CAWIQSGGQGHEQYF. CDR3 DNA sequence: TGTGCCTGGATACAGTCCGGAGGACAGGGCCACGAGCAGTACTTC.

The rearrangement links TRBV5-6 to TRBJ1-6, with 7 bases fitting TRBD1. The CDR3 sequence is 16 residues long. The V gene's germline CDR1 is SGHDT and CDR2 YYEEEE. V lost 0 bases, J lost 7 bases, and 7 bases stayed unmatched. CDR3 residues: CASSLVPTGTNSPLHF. Here the CDR3 DNA reads TGTGCCAGCAGCTTGGTTCCGACAGGGACCAATTCACCCCTCCACTTT.

The genes are TRBV7-2 and TRBJ2-5, with 9 bases identical to TRBD2. J was trimmed by 2 bases and V by 4 bases; bases with no gene match: 8. CDR3 length: 16 amino acids. Germline V gene lookup returns CDR1 SGHTA and CDR2 FQGNSA. CDR3 region: CASSSGLAGSQETQYF. CDR3 sequence (DNA): TGTGCCAGCAGCTCAGGGCTAGCGGGGTCACAAGAGACCCAGTACTTC.

The chain has TRBV6-6 and TRBJ2-7, with 10 nucleotides matching TRBD2. Germline CDR1 reads MNHNY; CDR2 reads SVGAGI (reference sequence). V trimming: 4 bases; J trimming: 3 bases; junction bases outside the gene matches: 0. The CDR3 runs 13 residues. The CDR3 DNA follows: TGTGCCAGCAGTTTAGCGGGGGGCTACGAGCAGTACTTC. This gives the protein CASSLAGGYEQYF.

The chain combines TRBV9 with TRBJ2-7, with TRBD2 matching 8 bases. J gave up 5 bases and V 0 bases, and 7 bases lay outside the gene matches. Germline V CDR1 and CDR2: SGDLS, YYNGEE. The CDR3 consists of 15 residues. Here the CDR3 DNA reads TGTGCCAGCAGCGTAGGTGGCGGGGGGTTGGACGAGCAGTACTTC. Translation gives CASSVGGGGLDEQYF. Complete variable domain (other parts from reference TRBV9 and TRBJ2-7): DSGVTQTPKHLITATGQRVTLRCSPRSGDLSVYWYQQSLDQGLQFLIQYYNGEERAKGNILERFSAQQFPDLHSELNLSSLELGDSALYFCASSVGGGGLDEQYFGPGTRLTVT.

This chain uses TRBV5-1 with TRBJ2-1; 7 nucleotides match TRBD2. The trim removed 2 bases at V and 3 bases at J, leaving 5 bases unmatched. The germline V gene encodes CDR1 SGHRS and CDR2 YFSETQ. The CDR3 spans 15 residues. The CDR3 spells CASSLSGGRYNEQFF. The DNA of the CDR3 is TGCGCCAGCAGCTTATCGGGGGGACGCTACAATGAGCAGTTCTTC.

The chain has TRBV2 and TRBJ1-4; D is uncertain. Deletions cut 10 bases from V and 0 bases from J, with 12 bases between. The CDR3 sequence is 14 residues long. Germline V gene data show CDR1 as SNHLY and CDR2 as FYNNEI. CDR3 sequence (DNA): TGTGCCACATCCACTATCTCAACTAATGAAAAACTGTTTTTT. This translates into CATSTISTNEKLFF.

As DNA, the CDR3 is TGTGCCAGCAGTGAAGAATTAGGAGTCCGGAGGGCTGGAAACACCATATATTTT. The encoded protein is CASSEELGVRRAGNTIYF. This chain uses TRBV6-1 with TRBJ1-3, with D hard to call. This CDR3 has 18 amino acids. The germline V and J ends were trimmed by 1 base and 2 bases, with 18 bases remaining between them. Germline CDR1 MNHNS, CDR2 SASEGT.

The V call is TRBV19, the J call TRBJ2-2; D unresolved. V shed 3 bases and J shed 1 base, with 3 bases lying between them. The germline gives CDR1 LNHDA, CDR2 SQIVND (reference sequence). CDR3 length: 13 amino acids. CDR3 bases: TGTGCCAGTAGTATCGGGAACACCGGGGAGCTGTTTTTT. Translation: CASSIGNTGELFF.